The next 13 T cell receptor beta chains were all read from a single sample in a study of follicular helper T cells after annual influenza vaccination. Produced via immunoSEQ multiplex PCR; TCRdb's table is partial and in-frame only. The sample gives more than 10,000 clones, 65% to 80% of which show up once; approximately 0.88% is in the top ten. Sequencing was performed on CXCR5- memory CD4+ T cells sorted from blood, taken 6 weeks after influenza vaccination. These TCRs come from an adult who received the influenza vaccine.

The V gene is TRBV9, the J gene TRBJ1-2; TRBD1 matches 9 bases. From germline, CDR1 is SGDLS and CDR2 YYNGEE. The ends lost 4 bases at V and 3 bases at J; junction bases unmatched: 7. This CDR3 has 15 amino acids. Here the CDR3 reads CASSQGGQGYYGYTF. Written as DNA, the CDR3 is TGTGCCAGCAGCCAGGGGGGACAGGGATACTATGGCTACACCTTC.

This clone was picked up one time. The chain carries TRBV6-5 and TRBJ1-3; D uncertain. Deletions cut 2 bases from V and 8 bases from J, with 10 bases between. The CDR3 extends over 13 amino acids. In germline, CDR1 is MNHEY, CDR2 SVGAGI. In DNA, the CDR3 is TGTGCCAGCAGTTACCGCCGGGGAGACACCATATATTTT. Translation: CASSYRRGDTIYF.

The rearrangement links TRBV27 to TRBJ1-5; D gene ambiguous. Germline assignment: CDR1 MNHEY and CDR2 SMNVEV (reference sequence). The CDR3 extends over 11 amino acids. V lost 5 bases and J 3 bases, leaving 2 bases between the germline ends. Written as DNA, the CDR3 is TGTGCCAGCAGTCCCAATCAGCCCCAGCATTTT. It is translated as CASSPNQPQHF.

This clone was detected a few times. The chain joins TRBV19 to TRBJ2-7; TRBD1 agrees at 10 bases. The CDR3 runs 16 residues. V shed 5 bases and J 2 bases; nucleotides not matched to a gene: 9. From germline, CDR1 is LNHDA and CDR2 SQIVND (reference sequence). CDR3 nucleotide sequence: TGTGCCAGTAGTGGTTCCCCGGGACAGGGGACCTACGAGCAGTACTTC. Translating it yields CASSGSPGQGTYEQYF. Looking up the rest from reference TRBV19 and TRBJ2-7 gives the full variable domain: DGGITQSPKYLFRKEGQNVTLSCEQNLNHDAMYWYRQDPGQGLRLIYYSQIVNDFQKGDIAEGYSVSREKKESFPLTVTSAQKNPTAFYLCASSGSPGQGTYEQYFGPGTRLTVT.

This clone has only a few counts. The CDR3 loop reads CASSDLGGENSPLHF. The CDR3 DNA sequence: TGTGCCAGCAGTGATCTAGGGGGTGAAAATTCACCCCTCCACTTT. The V and J genes are TRBV2 and TRBJ1-6; possible D gene TRBD1, 6 bases. The CDR3 runs 15 residues. Germline lookup yields CDR1 SNHLY and CDR2 FYNNEI. Trimming left V 3 bases short and J 7 bases short, with 13 bases between.

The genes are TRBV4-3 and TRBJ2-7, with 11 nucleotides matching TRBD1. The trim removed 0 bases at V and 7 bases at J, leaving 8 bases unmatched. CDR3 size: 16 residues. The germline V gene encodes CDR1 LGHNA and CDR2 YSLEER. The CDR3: CASSQDLGGTGGEQYF. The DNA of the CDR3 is TGCGCCAGCAGCCAAGATCTTGGAGGGACAGGGGGTGAGCAGTACTTC.

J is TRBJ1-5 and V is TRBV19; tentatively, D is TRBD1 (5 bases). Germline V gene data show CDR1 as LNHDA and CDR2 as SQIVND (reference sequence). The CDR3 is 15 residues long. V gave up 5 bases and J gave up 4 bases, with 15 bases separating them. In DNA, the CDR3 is TGTGCCAGTAGTGTGCCTCTCAGGGTTAATCAGCCCCAGCATTTT. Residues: CASSVPLRVNQPQHF.

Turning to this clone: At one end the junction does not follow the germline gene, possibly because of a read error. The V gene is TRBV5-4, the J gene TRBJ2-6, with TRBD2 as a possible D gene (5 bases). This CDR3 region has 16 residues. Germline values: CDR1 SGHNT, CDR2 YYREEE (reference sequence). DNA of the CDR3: TGCGCCAGCAGCCAAGATTACGGGACTGGGGCCAACGTCCTGACTTTC. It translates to CASSQDYGTGANVLTF.

CDR3 sequence (DNA): TGTGCCAGCCGACAGGGCGGATCTGGCACCGGGGAGCTGTTTTTT. Translation: CASRQGGSGTGELFF. V and J are TRBV18 and TRBJ2-2; TRBD1 matches 7 bases. Losses at the gene ends were 8 bases for V and 4 bases for J; bases not matched to a gene: 10. This CDR3 is built from 15 residues. Germline lookup yields CDR1 KGHSH and CDR2 LQKENI.

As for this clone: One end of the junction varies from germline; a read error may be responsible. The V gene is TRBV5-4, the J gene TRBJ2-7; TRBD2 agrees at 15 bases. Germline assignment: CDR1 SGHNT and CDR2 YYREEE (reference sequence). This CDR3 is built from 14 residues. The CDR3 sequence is CASSLGAGTSGGTF. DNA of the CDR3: TGTGCCAGCAGCTTGGGTGCGGGGACTAGCGGGGGGACGTTC.

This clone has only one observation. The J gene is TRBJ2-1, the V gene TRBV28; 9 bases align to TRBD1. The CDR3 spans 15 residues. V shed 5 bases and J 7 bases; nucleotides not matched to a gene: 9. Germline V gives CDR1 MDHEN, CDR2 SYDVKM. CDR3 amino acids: CASSNRGQGRNEQFF. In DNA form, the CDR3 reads TGTGCCAGCAGTAATAGGGGACAGGGTCGTAATGAGCAGTTCTTC.

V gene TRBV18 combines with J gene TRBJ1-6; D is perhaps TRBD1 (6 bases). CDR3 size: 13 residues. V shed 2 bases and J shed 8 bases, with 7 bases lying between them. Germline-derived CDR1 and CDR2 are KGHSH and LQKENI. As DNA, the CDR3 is TGTGCCAGCTCACCAAACAGGGATTCACCCCTCCACTTT. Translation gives CASSPNRDSPLHF.

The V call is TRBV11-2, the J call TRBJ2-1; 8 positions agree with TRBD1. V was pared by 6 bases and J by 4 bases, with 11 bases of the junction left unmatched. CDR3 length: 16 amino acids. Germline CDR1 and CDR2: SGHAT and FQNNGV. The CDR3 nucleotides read TGTGCCAGCAGTCCAGGGGGCGGGCCAGCTTACAATGAGCAGTTCTTC. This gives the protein CASSPGGGPAYNEQFF.